This T cell receptor (beta chain) was identified during a study of blood T cell repertoires in COVID-19. Looked up from germline, CDR1 is SGHRS and CDR2 is YFSETQ. Unmatched junction bases numbered 3, after V lost 4 bases and J lost 1 base. This CDR3 is 15 amino acids long. The method was immunoSEQ multiplex PCR; TCRdb's version includes in-frame clones alone and lacks a portion of them. The sample lists around 30,000 clones; more than 65% were seen once. Material: peripheral blood. The TCR was taken from a human donor in a cohort sampled during active COVID-19. The chain joins TRBV5-1 to TRBJ2-2, with 8 bases fitting TRBD1. CDR3 sequence: CASSPDRGNTGELFF. CDR3 coding DNA: TGCGCCAGCAGCCCAGACAGGGGGAACACCGGGGAGCTGTTTTTT.